The 2 T cell receptor beta chains in this list originate from one sample, sequenced in a study of T cell responses to AZD1222 COVID-19 vaccine. Method: immunoSEQ multiplex PCR; TCRdb's copy keeps in-frame clones and lacks some. Of 150,000 to 200,000 clones in the sample, 94% were seen once. Sample: peripheral blood, taken on day 0 of AZD1222 vaccination. These receptors were collected from an adult in good health.

The J gene is TRBJ2-1, the V gene TRBV6-5, with 9 bases lining up with TRBD2. V shed 0 bases and J 6 bases; nucleotides not matched to a gene: 3. CDR1 MNHEY and CDR2 SVGAGI come from the germline V gene. The CDR3 runs to 15 residues. The CDR3 here is CASSYSTSGSNEQFF. The CDR3 DNA sequence: TGTGCCAGCAGTTACTCGACTAGCGGATCCAATGAGCAGTTCTTC.

V usage is TRBV7-2 and J usage is TRBJ1-2; D gene uncertain. Per germline, CDR1 SGHTA and CDR2 FQGNSA. The V end was cut by 0 bases, the J end by 4 bases, with 18 bases between. The length of the CDR3 is 17 residues. CDR3 in amino acids: CASSLALMGSAFYGYTF. DNA of the CDR3: TGTGCCAGCAGCTTAGCGCTAATGGGCAGCGCCTTCTATGGCTACACCTTC.